What follows are 2 T cell receptor beta chains derived from one specimen sequenced in a study of T cells after yellow fever vaccination. TCRdb reprocessed the 5' RACE reads via MiXCR and lists one record per CDR3 protein. Here the sample spans some 670,000 distinct CDR3 sequences, roughly 12% being singletons. Specimen: PBMCs, collected on the day of the yellow fever booster vaccination. Source of these receptors: a young man who received the YFV17D yellow fever vaccine.

The chain is built from TRBV27 and TRBJ1-6; D gene ambiguous. Germline loops: CDR1 MNHEY, CDR2 SMNVEV (reference sequence). CDR3 length: 16 amino acids. Trimming removed 0 bases at V and 0 bases at J, with 6 bases between. This chain's CDR3 is CASSLSLSSYNSPLHF. The CDR3 DNA reads TGTGCCAGCAGTTTATCTCTGAGCTCCTATAATTCACCCCTCCACTTT.

This clonotype was counted between two and nine times. The chain employs TRBV12-3 or TRBV12-4 and TRBJ1-1, with D perhaps TRBD1 (5 bases). This CDR3 has 15 amino acids. V shed 2 bases and J shed 0 bases, with 10 bases lying between them. The CDR3 bases are TGTGCCAGCAGTTTATCTGGGACGGTGAACACTGAAGCTTTCTTT. Its protein product is CASSLSGTVNTEAFF.